The source of this T cell receptor (beta chain) is a study of a mutant IDH1 vaccine in newly diagnosed glioma. This table comes from immunoSEQ multiplex PCR, and its TCRdb copy is limited to in-frame clones, with some not included. Among tens of thousands of clones, more than 85% were seen once, and the ten largest hold 0.55% to 0.65%. Per germline, CDR1 SQVTM and CDR2 ANQGSEA. Trimming pared 7 bases from V and 3 bases from J, leaving 7 bases between. This CDR3 spans 12 amino acids. Points on this clone: Its antigen is unknown.

As for time point: week 5, during vaccination. Doses comprised 300 ug of mutant IDH1 20-mer peptide each, plus topical imiquimod. The rearrangement uses TRBV29-1 and TRBJ2-6; D gene uncertain. Sequenced material: PBMCs, taken from a glioma patient whose treatment included an IDH1 peptide vaccine. The source of this sequence is a woman between 45 and 60 years old with glioma. Here the CDR3 reads CSAGHGANVLTF. The CDR3 DNA sequence: TGCAGCGCCGGGCATGGGGCCAACGTCCTGACTTTC. The whole variable domain, filled in from reference TRBV29-1 and TRBJ2-6, reads SAVISQKPSRDICQRGTSLTIQCQVDSQVTMMFWYRQQPGQSLTLIATANQGSEATYESGFVIDKFPISRPNLTFSTLTVSNMSPEDSSIYLCSAGHGANVLTFGAGSRLTVL.